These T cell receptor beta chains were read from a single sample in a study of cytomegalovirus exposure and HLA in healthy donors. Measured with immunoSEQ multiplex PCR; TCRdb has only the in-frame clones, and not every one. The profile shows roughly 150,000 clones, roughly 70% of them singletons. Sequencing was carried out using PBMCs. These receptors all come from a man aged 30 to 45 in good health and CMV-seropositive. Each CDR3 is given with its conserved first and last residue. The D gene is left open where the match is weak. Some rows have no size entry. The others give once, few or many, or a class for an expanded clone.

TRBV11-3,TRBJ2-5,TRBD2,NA,TGTGCCAGCAGCTTGGGACTAGCGGGAGGGCAAGAGACCCAGTACTTC,CASSLGLAGGQETQYF
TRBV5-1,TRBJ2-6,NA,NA,TGCGCCAGCAGCCAGACAGGGACTGTCTCTGGGGCCAACGTCCTGACTTTC,CASSQTGTVSGANVLTF
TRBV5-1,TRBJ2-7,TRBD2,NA,TGCGCCAGCAGCTTGGCCATGAGCGGGAGTTTTTACGAGCAGTACTTC,CASSLAMSGSFYEQYF
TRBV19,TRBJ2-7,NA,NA,TGTGCCGCCACCAGGGGAAGGGACCCTAACACCGACTACGAGCAGTACTTC,CAATRGRDPNTDYEQYF
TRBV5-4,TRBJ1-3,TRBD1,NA,TGTGCCAGCAGCTTCGACAGGGGATCTGGAAACACCATATATTTT,CASSFDRGSGNTIYF
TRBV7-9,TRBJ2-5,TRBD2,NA,TGTGCCAGCAGCTTACAGGGGACTAGCTTCATGTTGGAGACCCAGTACTTC,CASSLQGTSFMLETQYF
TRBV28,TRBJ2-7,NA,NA,TGTGCCAGCACCCTTAGGGGGAGGGCGGGGGAGCAGTACTTC,CASTLRGRAGEQYF
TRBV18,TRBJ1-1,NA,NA,TGTGCCAGCTCTTGGGGAGAAAACACTGAAGCTTTCTTT,CASSWGENTEAFF
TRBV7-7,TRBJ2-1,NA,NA,TGTGCTAGCAGCCAGGCCGGGAGTGCCTACAATGAGCAGTTCTTC,CASSQAGSAYNEQFF
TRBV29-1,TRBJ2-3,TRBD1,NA,TGCAGCGTTGAAGTAGGACAGGGCCGCCGGGATACGCAGTATTTT,CSVEVGQGRRDTQYF
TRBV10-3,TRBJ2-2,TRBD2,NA,TGTGCCATCAGTGAGTCGAAAGCTCGTCGGGAGGGCCGGAACACCGGGGAGCTGTTTTTT,CAISESKARREGRNTGELFF
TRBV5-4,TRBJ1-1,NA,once,TGTGCCAGCAGCGGCAGGGGTTACACTGAAGCTTTCTTT,CASSGRGYTEAFF
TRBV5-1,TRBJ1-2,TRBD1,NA,TGCGCCAGCAGCTTTTCCACAGGGGGCAACTATGGCTACACCTTC,CASSFSTGGNYGYTF
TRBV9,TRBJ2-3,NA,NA,TGTGCCAGCAGCGTAGGTCCGACCGCGGTAGTAGATACGCAGTATTTT,CASSVGPTAVVDTQYF
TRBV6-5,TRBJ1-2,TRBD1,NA,TGTGCCAGCAGACCCTCCAGGGGGCGCAGTGGCTACACCTTC,CASRPSRGRSGYTF
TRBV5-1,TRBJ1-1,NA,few,TGCGCCAGCAGCTTGGGGGCGAACACTGAAGCTTTCTTT,CASSLGANTEAFF
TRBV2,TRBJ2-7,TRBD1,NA,TGTGCCAGCCAGGCATGGACAGGAAGTTCCTACGAGCAGTACTTC,CASQAWTGSSYEQYF
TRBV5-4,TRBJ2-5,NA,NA,TGTGCCAGCAGCTTAAAGTCTTTAGGTCAGGGGTACCAAGAGACCCAGTACTTC,CASSLKSLGQGYQETQYF
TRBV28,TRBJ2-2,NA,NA,TGTGCCAGCAGTTTCCTGTCAGGGGACACCGGGGAGCTGTTTTTT,CASSFLSGDTGELFF
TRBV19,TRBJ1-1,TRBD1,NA,TGTGCCAGTTCAGGGGGGAACACTGAAGCTTTCTTT,CASSGGNTEAFF
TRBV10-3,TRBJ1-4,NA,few,TGTGCCATCAGCGTCGAAAGTGGCAATGAAAAACTGTTTTTT,CAISVESGNEKLFF
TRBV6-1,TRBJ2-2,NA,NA,TGTGCCAGCAGTGTCCACAGGGGGGAGCTGTTTTTT,CASSVHRGELFF
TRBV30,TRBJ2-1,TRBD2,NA,TGTGCCTGGGGACTAGCGGGAGGGTATGCCTACAATGAGCAGTTCTTC,CAWGLAGGYAYNEQFF
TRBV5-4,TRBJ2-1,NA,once,TGTGCCAGCAGTGCAGAGGCCTACAATGAGCAGTTCTTC,CASSAEAYNEQFF
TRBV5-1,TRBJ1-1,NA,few,TGCGCCAGCAGCTTTTACAGGGATCGGAACACTGAAGCTTTCTTT,CASSFYRDRNTEAFF
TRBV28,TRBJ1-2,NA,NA,TGTGCCAGCGAAAAGCAACCAGGCTATGGCTACACCTTC,CASEKQPGYGYTF
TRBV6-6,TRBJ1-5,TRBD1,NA,TGTGCCAGCAGGCAGGGGGCGCGGAGCAATCAGCCCCAGCATTTT,CASRQGARSNQPQHF
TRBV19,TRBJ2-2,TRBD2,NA,TGTGCCAGTAGTGAAGCGGGGCTAGCGGGAGCGAGGGGGGAGCTGTTTTTT,CASSEAGLAGARGELFF
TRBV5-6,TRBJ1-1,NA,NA,TGTGCCAGCAGCTTGGCCCTTTCGGGCACTGAAGCTTTCTTT,CASSLALSGTEAFF
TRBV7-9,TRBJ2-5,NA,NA,TGTGCCAGCAGCCCCCCTCGGGCAGGGAACCAAGAGACCCAGTACTTC,CASSPPRAGNQETQYF
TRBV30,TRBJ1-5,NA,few,TGTGCCTGGAGTGGGTACAAGATGGATCAGCCCCAGCATTTT,CAWSGYKMDQPQHF
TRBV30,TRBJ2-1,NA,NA,TGTGCCTGGAGTGTGCAGGTGAATGAGCAGTTCTTC,CAWSVQVNEQFF
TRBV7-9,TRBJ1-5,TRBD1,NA,TGTGCCAGCAGCGCGAAAGGACAGGGGGCCTATCAGCCCCAGCATTTT,CASSAKGQGAYQPQHF